Included here is one T cell receptor (beta chain) sequence, with context. This clone's antigen is unknown. Base qualities are missing; no much larger clone stands one base away. The immunoSEQ Assay, a bias-controlled multiplex PCR, was used to amplify TCRbeta CDR3 regions from genomic DNA. For the original study's pipeline: The number of nucleated cells in each sample was estimated by amplification of reference gene primers within the assay. To quantify the absolute abundance of each unique TCRbeta CDR3 rearrangement, sequence reads were collapsed and filtered. For each sample, productive Simpson clonality was calculated as the square root of Simpson's diversity index over productive rearrangements. TCRdb carries this immuneACCESS record with in-frame sequences only. Its versions omit some clonotypes, under half of them owing to an unresolved V gene in the studies checked, with the rest unexplained. Clonal size and the V and J genes are those of that table, whereas D and trimming came from the DNA. This sample comprises approximately 54,000 clones, approximately 90% of them detected only once. The ten largest clones take up almost 4% of the sample.

This specimen belongs to a study of blood T cell repertoires in COVID-19 (dated by TCRdb to about 2020). About the investigation overall: The collaborator samples originated in the United States, Italy and Spain and spanned the acute and convalescent phases of COVID-19. The material from the prospective study consisted of cDNA or gDNA derived from T cells, B-cell-depleted T cells, or PBMCs. The dataset comprised deeply sampled blood TCRbeta repertoires from subjects exposed to, actively infected with, or recovered from COVID-19. A freely available public database, intended as a resource for researchers studying the immune response to SARS-CoV-2, is where the repertoires were released. Samples came from the ongoing ImmuneRACE study (first 160 participants) plus 1,254 subjects from 6 global collaborators. The sample metadata nearly always contained a de-identified subject ID, COVID-19 status, age in years and sex. Where available, HLA class I and class II types were obtained from metadata supplied by the sample provider rather than from assay-based typing. Paper-wide results and their limitations: The amount of clinical and demographic metadata varied by source and participant and was provided uncurated.

The CDR3 starts with the cysteine, ends with the phenylalanine, and has 14 residues. The kept DNA is CDR3 alone, 42 bases in frame from the first base. According to the germline V gene (reference sequence), CDR1 reads LNHDA and CDR2 reads SQIVND. After removal of 9 bases from V and 7 bases from J, the junction retains 12 bases not matched to a gene. Whole blood was collected in K2EDTA tubes by collaborating institutions according to the institutions' own protocols. For TCRbeta analysis, collaborator samples were shipped as frozen whole blood, as isolated PBMCs, or as DNA extracted from either sample type.

Source material: peripheral blood. Recombination connected TRBV19 to TRBJ2-5, with 9 junctional bases fitting TRBD1. The clonotype was recovered from a man aged 50-60 years with acute or convalescent COVID-19. The CDR3 corresponds to CASDTGGAWTTQYF. The DNA sequence is given as TGTGCCAGCGATACAGGGGGCGCTTGGACGACCCAGTACTTC.